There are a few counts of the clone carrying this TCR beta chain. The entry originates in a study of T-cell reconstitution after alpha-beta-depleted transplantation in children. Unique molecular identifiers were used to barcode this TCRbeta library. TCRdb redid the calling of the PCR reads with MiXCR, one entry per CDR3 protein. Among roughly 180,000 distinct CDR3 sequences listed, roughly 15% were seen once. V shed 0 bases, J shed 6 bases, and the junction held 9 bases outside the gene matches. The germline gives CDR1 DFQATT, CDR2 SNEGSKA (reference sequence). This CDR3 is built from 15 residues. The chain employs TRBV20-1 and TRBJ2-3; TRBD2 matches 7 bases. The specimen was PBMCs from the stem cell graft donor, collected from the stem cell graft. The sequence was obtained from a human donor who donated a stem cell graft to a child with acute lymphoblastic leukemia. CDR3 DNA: TGCAGTGCTAGAGATCTCCCGGAGCGGGGCGATACGCAGTATTTT. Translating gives CSARDLPERGDTQYF.